This TCR beta chain came from a study of T cell responses to AZD1222 COVID-19 vaccine. Study results and caveats: The donors showed a predominance of white British ancestry and of females, with possible underestimation of clonal diversity. Nearly half of the spike-specific TCRs reportedly recognize variant regions that carry no mutations. Sampled repertoires all dated from after the peak T cell response.

Details on this clone: Its antigen is unidentified.

Second-dose groups at about 4 or about 12 weeks were pooled. Germline-derived CDR1 and CDR2 are SEHNR and FQNEAQ (reference sequence). The CDR3 is 15 amino acids. Trimming cost V 4 bases and J 3 bases, with 12 bases left between them. Clones were read by immunoSEQ multiplex PCR, and TCRdb kept only the in-frame ones, dropping some. The table has about 140,000 clones, around 92% seen once; the top ten hold 3.6%. The sequence was collected from an adult who received the AZD1222 COVID-19 vaccine. This chain uses TRBV7-9 with TRBJ2-2; the D is unclear. The sequencing used peripheral blood, collected 28 days after the second AZD1222 dose. DNA of the CDR3: TGTGCCAGCAGCTCCGGATTAATCTACACCGGGGAGCTGTTTTTT. Its protein is CASSSGLIYTGELFF.